This T cell receptor beta chain comes out of a study of T cell responses to AZD1222 COVID-19 vaccine. The CDR3 is 14 amino acids. Between the trimmed V and J ends, which lost 10 bases and 6 bases, there was a span of 16 bases. Germline CDR1 is LNHDA and CDR2 is SQIVND (reference sequence). Pooled together were second doses at about 4 or about 12 weeks. This clone is a singleton in its sample. What it binds is not known. Points from the study as a whole: Females made up more of the donors, who were largely white British, and clonal diversity may have come out too low. All repertoire sampling was performed exclusively after the peak T cell response. Two doses of AZD1222 preceded a rise in Spike-specific TCR breadth and depth.

Clones were sequenced by immunoSEQ multiplex PCR, and TCRdb holds only the in-frame ones, with some missing. Here the sample spans 110,000 or so clones, about 86% being singletons. This sequence was found in an adult who received the AZD1222 COVID-19 vaccine. The sequenced sample was peripheral blood, obtained 28 days after the second AZD1222 dose. The chain has TRBV19 and TRBJ1-6, with a weak D call TRBD1 (6 bases). For the CDR3, the DNA is TGTGCCACCGCCCGGTGGGGGGCTAATTCACCCCTCCACTTT. Translated: CATARWGANSPLHF.